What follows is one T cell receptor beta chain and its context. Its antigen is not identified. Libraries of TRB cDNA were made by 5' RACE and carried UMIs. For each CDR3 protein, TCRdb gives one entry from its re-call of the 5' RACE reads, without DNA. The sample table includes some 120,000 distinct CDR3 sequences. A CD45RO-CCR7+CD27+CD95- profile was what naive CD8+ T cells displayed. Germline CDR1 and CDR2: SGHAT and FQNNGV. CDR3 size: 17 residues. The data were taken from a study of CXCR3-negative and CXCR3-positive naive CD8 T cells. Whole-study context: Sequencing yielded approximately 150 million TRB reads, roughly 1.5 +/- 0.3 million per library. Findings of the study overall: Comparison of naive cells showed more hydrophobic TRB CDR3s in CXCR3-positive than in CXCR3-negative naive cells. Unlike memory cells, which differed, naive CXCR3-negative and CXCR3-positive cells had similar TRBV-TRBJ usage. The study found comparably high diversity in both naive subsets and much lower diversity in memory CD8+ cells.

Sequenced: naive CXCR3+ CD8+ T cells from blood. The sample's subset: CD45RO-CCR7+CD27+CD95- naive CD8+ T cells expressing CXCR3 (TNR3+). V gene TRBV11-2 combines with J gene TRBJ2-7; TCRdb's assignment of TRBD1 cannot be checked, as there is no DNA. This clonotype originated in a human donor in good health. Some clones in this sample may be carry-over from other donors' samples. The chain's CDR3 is CASSFRVVVGGLYEQYF.